The rows below give T cell receptor beta chains drawn from one sample of a study of OX40 agonist ivuxolimab in advanced cancers. The table came from immunoSEQ multiplex PCR; TCRdb's copy has only in-frame clones and leaves some out. The sample records tens of thousands of clones, approximately 91% being singletons. The material was CD4+ or CD8+ T cells sorted from blood, obtained in a trial of the OX40 agonist ivuxolimab. These receptors all stem from an adult with an advanced solid tumor such as melanoma, head and neck, liver or kidney cancer. The CDR3 runs from the conserved cysteine through the conserved F or W. The D gene is left open where the match is weak. Clone size is given for some rows only: seen once, a few or many times, or a class if the clone is expanded.

V	D	size	J	CDR3	DNA
TRBV10-3	.	.	TRBJ2-7	CAISGLPTEISYEQYF	TGTGCCATCAGTGGGCTACCGACAGAGATCTCCTACGAGCAGTACTTC
TRBV27	TRBD2	.	TRBJ2-1	CASNKQPGLGSGDEQFF	TGTGCCAGCAACAAACAACCGGGACTAGGTAGTGGCGATGAGCAGTTCTTC
TRBV14	.	.	TRBJ2-7	CASSQNSGTHYEQYF	TGTGCCAGCAGCCAGAATTCCGGGACGCACTACGAGCAGTACTTC
TRBV4-1	TRBD2	.	TRBJ2-3	CASSQTRAGGTDTQYF	TGCGCCAGCAGCCAGACTCGAGCGGGGGGGACAGATACGCAGTATTTT
TRBV7-6	TRBD1	.	TRBJ2-7	CASSSEDRGPEQYF	TGTGCCAGCAGCTCAGAAGACAGGGGCCCGGAGCAGTACTTC
TRBV6-5	.	.	TRBJ2-7	CASSYEAVSYEQYF	TGTGCCAGCAGTTACGAGGCGGTCTCCTACGAGCAGTACTTC
TRBV2	TRBD1	.	TRBJ1-1	CASNSDREEGKAFF	TGTGCCAGCAACTCAGACAGGGAGGAGGGAAAAGCTTTCTTT
TRBV4-2	.	once	TRBJ1-3	CASSREADRTPPGNTIYF	TGTGCCAGCAGCCGAGAGGCCGACAGGACCCCTCCTGGAAACACCATATATTTT
TRBV13	.	.	TRBJ1-1	CASSLGRGNTEAFF	TGTGCCAGCAGCTTAGGCAGGGGAAACACTGAAGCTTTCTTT
TRBV14	.	.	TRBJ2-1	CASSQDKNQGYNEQFF	TGTGCCAGCAGCCAAGATAAGAATCAGGGGTACAATGAGCAGTTCTTC
TRBV7-9	.	.	TRBJ2-7	CASSPDSLSYEQYF	TGTGCCAGCAGCCCGGACAGCCTCTCCTACGAGCAGTACTTC
TRBV28	.	.	TRBJ2-7	CASSLGVIRFAGTEIYEQYF	TGTGCCAGCAGTTTAGGGGTTATTCGTTTTGCGGGGACAGAAATCTACGAGCAGTACTTC
TRBV27	.	.	TRBJ1-1	CASSIARVHTEAFF	TGTGCCAGCAGTATCGCACGGGTTCACACTGAAGCTTTCTTT
TRBV6-5	.	.	TRBJ1-1	CASSQLTVNTEAFF	TGTGCCAGCAGTCAACTGACAGTTAACACTGAAGCTTTCTTT
TRBV28	.	.	TRBJ2-3	CASSLGTDTQYF	TGTGCCAGCAGTTTGGGGACAGATACGCAGTATTTT
TRBV27	.	.	TRBJ1-2	CASSYSVGDGPVYGYTF	TGTGCCAGCAGTTACTCGGTTGGGGATGGGCCGGTCTATGGCTACACCTTC
TRBV9	.	.	TRBJ2-7	CASSHNPLKNVGSINEQYF	TGTGCCAGCAGCCACAACCCCCTTAAGAATGTGGGGTCTATTAACGAGCAGTACTTC
TRBV2	.	.	TRBJ1-1	CASSVVDSNTEAFF	TGTGCCAGCAGTGTTGTTGACTCGAACACTGAAGCTTTCTTT
TRBV5-1	.	.	TRBJ2-1	CASSLGASYNEQFF	TGCGCCAGCAGCTTGGGTGCTAGCTACAATGAGCAGTTCTTC
TRBV4-1	TRBD1	.	TRBJ2-2	CASSQDQGALGGELFF	TGCGCCAGCAGCCAAGATCAGGGGGCGCTTGGCGGGGAGCTGTTTTTT
TRBV4-1	.	.	TRBJ1-1	CASSQGSSAAEAFF	TGCGCCAGCAGCCAAGGGAGTTCCGCGGCTGAAGCTTTCTTT
TRBV27	TRBD2	.	TRBJ2-7	CASSLLAGAYEQYF	TGTGCCAGCAGTTTATTAGCGGGGGCCTACGAGCAGTACTTC
TRBV15	.	.	TRBJ2-2	CATSRDLDEANTGELFF	TGTGCCACCAGCAGAGATCTGGACGAAGCGAACACCGGGGAGCTGTTTTTT
TRBV7-9	.	.	TRBJ2-5	CASSRGWETQYF	TGTGCCAGCAGCCGAGGGTGGGAGACCCAGTACTTC
TRBV2	TRBD1	.	TRBJ2-3	CASWSEGASTDTQYF	TGTGCCAGCTGGAGTGAGGGGGCGAGCACAGATACGCAGTATTTT
TRBV7-6	.	.	TRBJ1-4	CASSFRSGEKLFF	TGTGCCAGCAGCTTTAGATCTGGTGAAAAACTGTTTTTT
TRBV6-5	.	.	TRBJ1-5	CASSYSPLTNQPQHF	TGTGCCAGCAGTTACTCGCCGTTGACGAATCAGCCCCAGCATTTT
TRBV11-2	.	.	TRBJ2-1	CASSPQDRYNEQFF	TGTGCCAGCAGCCCTCAGGATCGGTACAATGAGCAGTTCTTC
TRBV28	.	.	TRBJ2-7	CASSLYSYEQYF	TGTGCCAGCAGTTTATACTCCTACGAGCAGTACTTC
TRBV7-6	.	.	TRBJ2-5	CASSPRVEQETQYF	TGTGCCAGCAGCCCCAGGGTGGAGCAAGAGACCCAGTACTTC
TRBV7-9	.	.	TRBJ2-7	CASSSGSGPDLTEQYF	TGTGCCAGCAGCTCCGGCTCTGGACCCGACCTTACCGAGCAGTACTTC
TRBV2	.	.	TRBJ2-7	CASSVWGSSAYEQYF	TGTGCCAGCAGTGTTTGGGGGAGTTCCGCCTACGAGCAGTACTTC
TRBV27	.	once	TRBJ2-7	CASSFIPSYEQYF	TGTGCCAGCAGTTTTATTCCCTCCTACGAGCAGTACTTC
TRBV4-1	.	.	TRBJ1-1	CASSQGRGMNTEAFF	TGCGCCAGCAGCCAAGGTCGGGGGATGAACACTGAAGCTTTCTTT
TRBV29-1	TRBD2	once	TRBJ2-2	CSVVWASGGIGELFF	TGCAGCGTTGTCTGGGCTAGCGGGGGGATCGGGGAGCTGTTTTTT
TRBV7-9	.	.	TRBJ1-5	CASSLVGWGSDQPQHF	TGTGCCAGCAGCTTAGTAGGTTGGGGGTCCGATCAGCCCCAGCATTTT
TRBV14	.	.	TRBJ2-3	CASSLGPTRASTDTQYF	TGTGCCAGCAGCCTAGGGCCGACTAGAGCTAGCACAGATACGCAGTATTTT
TRBV2	TRBD2	.	TRBJ2-3	CASSQPAGGLTDTQYF	TGTGCCAGCAGTCAACCAGCGGGGGGTCTCACAGATACGCAGTATTTT
TRBV13	TRBD1	.	TRBJ2-1	CASSFLGQGRRDEQFF	TGTGCCAGCAGCTTTTTAGGACAGGGGCGCCGGGATGAGCAGTTCTTC